This TCR beta chain comes out of a study of blood T cell repertoires in COVID-19. Background on the study: There were acute and convalescent COVID-19 samples, and they came from the United States, Italy and Spain. PBMCs, B-cell-depleted T cells, or T cells provided the cDNA or gDNA that made up the material.

Original data processing: Amplification with reference gene primers provided the estimates of nucleated cell counts. The assay was immunoSEQ multiplex PCR, and TCRdb's table has in-frame clones only and misses some. D and trimming come from the DNA, and the V and J calls and clone size come from that table. The repertoire has about 100,000 clones, about 89% of them found once; the top ten carry about 1.9%. V lost 4 bases to trimming and J lost 0 bases; unmatched junction nucleotides: 3. Germline CDR1 is ENHRY and CDR2 is SYGVKD. The CDR3 extends over 15 amino acids. The TCR was taken from a man between 45 and 60 years old with active COVID-19. The chain has TRBV10-3 and TRBJ2-7, with 10 positions matching TRBD1. Source material: peripheral blood. CDR3 bases: TGTGCCATCAGTGGGGGACAGGGGAGCTCCTACGAGCAGTACGTC. Amino acid sequence: CAISGGQGSSYEQYV.